This is a list of T cell receptor beta chains from one sample in a study of T cells in Graves' hyperthyroidism and ophthalmopathy. Via MiXCR, TCRdb re-called the multiplex PCR reads, giving one row per CDR3 protein. The sample includes fewer than 600,000 distinct CDR3 sequences, around 13% seen only once; the top ten take approximately 15%. The source material was blood. The source of these receptors is a woman in her thirties or forties with Graves' hyperthyroidism. CDR3s include the opening cysteine and the closing phenylalanine or tryptophan. A D gene is named only where the DNA matches it firmly. Size tells how often a clone was seen (once, few, many) or the class of an expanded clone, and some rows leave it out.

v_call	clone_size	j_call	d_call	cdr3_aa	cdr3_nt
TRBV10-3	-	TRBJ2-2	TRBD2	CATGAGENTGELFF	TGTGCCACTGGGGCGGGGGAGAACACCGGGGAGCTGTTTTTT
TRBV4-2	once	TRBJ1-4	-	CASSQDPGSEKLFF	TGTGCCAGCAGCCAAGACCCAGGGAGTGAAAAACTGTTTTTT
TRBV2	many	TRBJ2-5	TRBD2	CASSAPGGPQETQYF	TGTGCCAGCAGTGCTCCGGGAGGGCCTCAAGAGACCCAGTACTTC
TRBV5-6	many	TRBJ2-7	-	CASSNPRGYEQYF	TGTGCCAGCAGCAATCCCCGGGGATACGAGCAGTACTTC
TRBV6-5	many	TRBJ2-7	-	CASSYDRFSYEQYF	TGTGCCAGCAGTTACGACAGGTTTAGTTACGAGCAGTACTTC
TRBV2	many	TRBJ1-4	-	CASRGADEKLFF	TGTGCCAGCAGAGGGGCTGATGAAAAACTGTTTTTT
TRBV25-1	-	TRBJ2-7	-	CASSGGVEQYF	TGTGCCAGCAGTGGGGGCGTCGAGCAGTACTTC
TRBV5-1	few	TRBJ2-3	TRBD1	CASRDLSQGASDTQYF	TGCGCCAGCAGGGATTTGTCACAGGGGGCCTCAGATACGCAGTATTTT
TRBV27	many	TRBJ2-1	-	CASKAASGSTAGSYNEQFF	TGTGCCAGCAAAGCGGCCAGCGGCTCCACCGCGGGGTCCTACAATGAGCAGTTCTTC
TRBV5-1	many	TRBJ2-7	-	CASSLGGAAIYEQYF	TGCGCCAGCAGCTTGGGCGGGGCGGCTATCTACGAGCAGTACTTC
TRBV5-1	many	TRBJ2-7	-	CASSVSGQSYEQYF	TGCGCCAGCAGTGTATCGGGACAATCCTACGAGCAGTACTTC
TRBV28	many	TRBJ2-1	-	CASSSPALGYNEQFF	TGTGCCAGCAGTTCTCCGGCTTTGGGGTACAATGAGCAGTTCTTC
TRBV6-1	many	TRBJ2-1	TRBD2	CASSEGKTSGHDNEQFF	TGTGCCAGCAGTGAAGGTAAGACTAGCGGACACGACAATGAGCAGTTCTTC
TRBV6-1	few	TRBJ2-5	TRBD1	CASSKGQGSETQYF	TGTGCCAGCAGTAAGGGACAGGGGTCAGAGACCCAGTACTTC
TRBV20-1	-	TRBJ2-6	TRBD1	CSALTGETAGANVLTF	TGCAGTGCTCTGACAGGGGAAACTGCTGGGGCCAACGTCCTGACTTTC
TRBV27	-	TRBJ2-2	-	CASTWGGNTGELFF	TGTGCCAGCACCTGGGGAGGGAACACCGGGGAGCTGTTTTTT
TRBV9	-	TRBJ1-1	-	CASSGTGTNTEAFF	TGTGCCAGCAGCGGAACAGGAACGAACACTGAAGCTTTCTTT
TRBV28	few	TRBJ2-5	-	CASRPPGGGRETQYF	TGTGCCAGCAGGCCCCCGGGAGGGGGCCGAGAGACCCAGTACTTC
TRBV5-1	few	TRBJ1-2	TRBD1	CASSTPKRTGKYGYTF	TGCGCCAGCAGTACCCCGAAACGGACAGGAAAATATGGCTACACCTTC
TRBV12-3/TRBV12-4	many	TRBJ1-3	-	CASSLGDTSSGNTIYF	TGTGCCAGCAGTTTAGGGGACACGTCCTCTGGAAACACCATATATTTT
TRBV28	many	TRBJ2-3	TRBD1	CASSEHKGQGADTQYF	TGTGCCAGCAGCGAGCATAAGGGACAGGGTGCAGATACGCAGTATTTT
TRBV6-1	-	TRBJ1-6	TRBD1	CASSHGTGLHF	TGTGCCAGCAGTCACGGGACAGGGCTCCACTTT
TRBV2	few	TRBJ2-4	-	CASNQLAKNIQYF	TGTGCCAGCAACCAACTAGCCAAAAACATTCAGTACTTC
TRBV28	many	TRBJ1-1	TRBD1	CASSSSTGRRTEAFF	TGTGCCAGCAGTTCCTCGACAGGGCGGAGGACTGAAGCTTTCTTT
TRBV28	-	TRBJ2-5	TRBD2	CASSSSGTGGGLQETQYF	TGTGCCAGCAGCTCATCCGGGACGGGCGGGGGGCTCCAAGAGACCCAGTACTTC
TRBV19	once	TRBJ1-5	TRBD1	CASSIGRDRGPNQPQHF	TGTGCCAGTAGTATCGGCCGGGACAGGGGCCCTAATCAGCCCCAGCATTTT
TRBV15	many	TRBJ2-5	-	CATSLPGPWTQYF	TGTGCCACCAGCTTGCCAGGCCCCTGGACCCAGTACTTC
TRBV30	few	TRBJ2-2	-	CAWSVKAKNTGELFF	TGTGCCTGGAGTGTAAAAGCGAAAAACACCGGGGAGCTGTTTTTT
TRBV12-3/TRBV12-4	many	TRBJ2-7	-	CASSLREDEQYF	TGTGCCAGCAGTCTAAGGGAAGACGAGCAGTACTTC
TRBV12-3/TRBV12-4	few	TRBJ1-2	-	CASSFGGGSGYTF	TGTGCCAGCAGTTTCGGCGGGGGATCGGGCTACACCTTC
TRBV28	many	TRBJ1-6	-	CASTPSGQNSPLHF	TGTGCCAGCACCCCCTCCGGGCAGAATTCACCCCTCCACTTT
TRBV5-1	many	TRBJ2-1	TRBD2	CASREREGSYNEQFF	TGCGCCAGCAGGGAACGGGAGGGATCCTACAATGAGCAGTTCTTC
TRBV2	many	TRBJ2-1	-	CASSESDNEQFF	TGTGCCAGCAGTGAGTCAGACAATGAGCAGTTCTTC
TRBV20-1	few	TRBJ2-7	-	CSARWGRESSYEQYF	TGCAGTGCTAGGTGGGGGCGGGAAAGCTCCTACGAGCAGTACTTC
TRBV27	many	TRBJ2-7	TRBD2	CASGPLGGSRDEQYF	TGTGCCAGCGGACCCCTCGGGGGGAGTCGAGACGAGCAGTACTTC